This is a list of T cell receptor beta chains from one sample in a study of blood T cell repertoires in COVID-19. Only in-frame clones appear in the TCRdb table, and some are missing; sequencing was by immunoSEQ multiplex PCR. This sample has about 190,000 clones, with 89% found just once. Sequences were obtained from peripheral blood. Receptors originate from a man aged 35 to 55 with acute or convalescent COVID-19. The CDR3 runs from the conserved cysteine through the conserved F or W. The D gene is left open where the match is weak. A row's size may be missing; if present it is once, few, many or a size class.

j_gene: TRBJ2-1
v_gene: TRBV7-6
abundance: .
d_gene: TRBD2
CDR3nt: TGTGCCAGCAGCTTAGGTTTGTGGACTAGCGGCAACAATGAGCAGTTCTTC
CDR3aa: CASSLGLWTSGNNEQFF

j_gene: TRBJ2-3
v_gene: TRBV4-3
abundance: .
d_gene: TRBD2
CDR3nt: TGCGCCAGCAGCCAAAGTTCCTACGGGGGGGCTAGGGATACGCAGTATTTT
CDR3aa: CASSQSSYGGARDTQYF

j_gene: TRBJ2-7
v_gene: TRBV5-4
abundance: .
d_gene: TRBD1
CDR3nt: TGTGCCAGCAGCATCGGACAGGGCTCCTACGAGCAGTACTTC
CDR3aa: CASSIGQGSYEQYF

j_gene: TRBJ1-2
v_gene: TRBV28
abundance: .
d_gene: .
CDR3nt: TGTGCCAGTGAAAGCGGGGGCTCCTATGGCTACACCTTC
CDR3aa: CASESGGSYGYTF

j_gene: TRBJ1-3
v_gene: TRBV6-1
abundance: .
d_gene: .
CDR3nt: TGTGCCAGCAGTGATACAGGTTTGGCTGGAAACACCATATATTTT
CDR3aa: CASSDTGLAGNTIYF

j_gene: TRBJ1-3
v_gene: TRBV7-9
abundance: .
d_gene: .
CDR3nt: TGTGCCAGCAGCTTCTCGGCCTCGGGGGTCTCTGGAAACACCATATATTTT
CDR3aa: CASSFSASGVSGNTIYF

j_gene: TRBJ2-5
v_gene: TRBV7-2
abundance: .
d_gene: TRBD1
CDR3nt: TGTGCCAGCAGTTCGACAGGGACCCAAGAGACCCAGTACTTC
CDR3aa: CASSSTGTQETQYF

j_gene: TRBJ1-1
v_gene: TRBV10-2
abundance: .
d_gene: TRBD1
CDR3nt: TGCGCCAGCACCGCGGACAGGGGCTATACTGAAGCTTTCTTT
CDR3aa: CASTADRGYTEAFF

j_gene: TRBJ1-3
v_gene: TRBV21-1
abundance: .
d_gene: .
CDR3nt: TGTGCCAGCCGGAGGCCCTCTGGAAACACCATATATTTT
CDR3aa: CASRRPSGNTIYF

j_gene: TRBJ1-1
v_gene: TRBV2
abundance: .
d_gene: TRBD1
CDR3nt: TGTGCCAGCGGGGGACAGGTGAACACTGAAGCTTTCTTT
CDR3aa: CASGGQVNTEAFF

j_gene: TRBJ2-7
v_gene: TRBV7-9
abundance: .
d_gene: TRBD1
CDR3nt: TGTGCCAGCAGCTTAGTTGGGACAGGACCCTACGAGCAGTACTTC
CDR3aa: CASSLVGTGPYEQYF

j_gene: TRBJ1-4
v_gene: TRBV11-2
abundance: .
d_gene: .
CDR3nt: TGTGCCAGCAGCTTAGATCTGGGGGCAATGGGAAAACTGTTTTTT
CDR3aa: CASSLDLGAMGKLFF

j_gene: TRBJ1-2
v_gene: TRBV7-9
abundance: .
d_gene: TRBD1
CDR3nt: TGTGCCAGCAGCTCCGGGACAGTTTATGGCTACACCTTC
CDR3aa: CASSSGTVYGYTF

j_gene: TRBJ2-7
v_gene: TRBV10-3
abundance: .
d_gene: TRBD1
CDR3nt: TGTGCCATCAGTGAGGGCTTGGGACAGGGGGCAGACGAGCAGTACTTC
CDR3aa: CAISEGLGQGADEQYF

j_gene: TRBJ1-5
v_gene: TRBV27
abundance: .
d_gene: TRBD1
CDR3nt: TGTGCCAGCAGTTGGGGGACAGGGGATAGCAATCAGCCCCAGCATTTT
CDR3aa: CASSWGTGDSNQPQHF

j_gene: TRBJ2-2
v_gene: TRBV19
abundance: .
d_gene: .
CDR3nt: TGTGCCACCCGACAAGCGAACACCGGGGAGCTGTTTTTT
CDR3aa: CATRQANTGELFF

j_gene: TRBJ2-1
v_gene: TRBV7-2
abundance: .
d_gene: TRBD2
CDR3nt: TGTGCCAGCAGCTTAGCGGCTAGCGGGGGCTACAATGAGCAGTTCTTC
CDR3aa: CASSLAASGGYNEQFF

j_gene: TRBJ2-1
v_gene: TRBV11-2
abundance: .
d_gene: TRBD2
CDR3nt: TGTGCCAGCAGCAAAGGGGCGGGGGGGCCAGTCAATGAGCAGTTCTTC
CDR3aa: CASSKGAGGPVNEQFF

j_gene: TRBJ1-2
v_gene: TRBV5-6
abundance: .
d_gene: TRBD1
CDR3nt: TGTGCCAGCAGCTTGGAACAGGGGGTTCTTGGCTACACCTTC
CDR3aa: CASSLEQGVLGYTF

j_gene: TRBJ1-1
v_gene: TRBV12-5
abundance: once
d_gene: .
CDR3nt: TGTGCTAGTGGACAGGACGGCCTAGTTACTGAAGCTTTCTTT
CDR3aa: CASGQDGLVTEAFF

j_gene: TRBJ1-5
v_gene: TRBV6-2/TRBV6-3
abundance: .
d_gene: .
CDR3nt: TGTGCCAGCAGCCCCTTAGGAGACAGGAGCTATCAGCCCCAGCATTTT
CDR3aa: CASSPLGDRSYQPQHF

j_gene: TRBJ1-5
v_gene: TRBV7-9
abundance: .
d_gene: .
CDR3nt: TGTGCCAGCAGCCCTTCAGGGGGCAATCAGCCCCAGCATTTT
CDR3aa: CASSPSGGNQPQHF

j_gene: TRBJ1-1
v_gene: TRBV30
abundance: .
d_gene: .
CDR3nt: TGTGCCTGGAACTCTCACACTGAAGCTTTCTTT
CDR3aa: CAWNSHTEAFF

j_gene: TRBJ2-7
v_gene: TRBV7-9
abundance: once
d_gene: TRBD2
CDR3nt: TGTGCCAGCAGCTTAATGCTAGCGGGGGGGAGCTCCTACGAGCAGTACTTC
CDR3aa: CASSLMLAGGSSYEQYF

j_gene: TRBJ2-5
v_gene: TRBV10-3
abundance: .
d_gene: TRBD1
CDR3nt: TGTGCCATCAGTGAGCCGACAGGGGTAGAGACCCAGTACTTC
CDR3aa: CAISEPTGVETQYF

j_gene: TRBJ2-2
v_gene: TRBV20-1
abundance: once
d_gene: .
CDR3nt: TGCAGTGCTAGTTGGCAGGAGAACACCGGGGAGCTGTTTTTT
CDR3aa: CSASWQENTGELFF

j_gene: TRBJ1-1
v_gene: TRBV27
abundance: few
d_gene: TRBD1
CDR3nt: TGTGCCAGCAGACTTACCGGGACAGGGGGCACTGAAGCTTTCTTT
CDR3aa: CASRLTGTGGTEAFF

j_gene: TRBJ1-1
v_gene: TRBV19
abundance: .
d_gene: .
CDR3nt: TGTGCCAGTAGTATAAGCGGGAAAGTGAACACTGAAGCTTTCTTT
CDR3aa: CASSISGKVNTEAFF

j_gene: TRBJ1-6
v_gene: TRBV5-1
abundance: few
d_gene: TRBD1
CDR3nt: TGCGCCAGCAGCTTGACATCCAGGGGGAGTAATTCACCCCTCCACTTT
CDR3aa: CASSLTSRGSNSPLHF

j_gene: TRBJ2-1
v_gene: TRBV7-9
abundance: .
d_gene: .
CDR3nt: TGTGCCAGCAGCCCAACAGCACCTAGCCTTGAGCAGTTCTTC
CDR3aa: CASSPTAPSLEQFF

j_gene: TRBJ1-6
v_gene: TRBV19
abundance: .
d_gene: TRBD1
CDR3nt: TGTGCCAGTAGTCCACGGGACAGGGGCTCCTATAATTCACCCCTCCACTTT
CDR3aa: CASSPRDRGSYNSPLHF

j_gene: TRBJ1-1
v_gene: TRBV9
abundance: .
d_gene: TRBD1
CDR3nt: TGTGCCAGCAGCGCCACAGGGGCCCGCACTGAAGCTTTCTTT
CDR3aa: CASSATGARTEAFF

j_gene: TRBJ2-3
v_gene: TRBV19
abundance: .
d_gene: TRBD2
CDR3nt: TGTGCCAGTAGAAGGCGGGGGGGCACAGATACGCAGTATTTT
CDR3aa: CASRRRGGTDTQYF

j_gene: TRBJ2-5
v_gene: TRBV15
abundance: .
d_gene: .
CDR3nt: TGTGCCACCAGCATACTAGCCTTGGCAGAGACCCAGTACTTC
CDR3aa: CATSILALAETQYF

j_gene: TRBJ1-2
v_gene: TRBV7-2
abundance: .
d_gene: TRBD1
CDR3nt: TGTGCCAGCAGCCCCGGACAGGGACCAAACTATGGCTACACCTTC
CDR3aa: CASSPGQGPNYGYTF

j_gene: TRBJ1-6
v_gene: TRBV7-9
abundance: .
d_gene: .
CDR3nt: TGTGCCAGCAGCTTAGACACCTCACCCCTCCACTTT
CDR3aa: CASSLDTSPLHF

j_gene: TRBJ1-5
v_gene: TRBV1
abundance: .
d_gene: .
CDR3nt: TGCACCAGCAGGCGGATCTACAATCAGCCCCAGCATTTT
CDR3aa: CTSRRIYNQPQHF

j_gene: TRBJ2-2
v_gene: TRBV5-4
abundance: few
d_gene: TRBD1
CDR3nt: TGTGCCAGCAGTCCCCCGGGACAGGGGGCGGTCACCGGGGAGCTGTTTTTT
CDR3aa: CASSPPGQGAVTGELFF

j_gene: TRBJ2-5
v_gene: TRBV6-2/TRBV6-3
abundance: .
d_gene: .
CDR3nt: TGTGCCAGCAGTTCTCTTGGGGGGGCAGAAGAGACCCAGTACTTC
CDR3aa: CASSSLGGAEETQYF

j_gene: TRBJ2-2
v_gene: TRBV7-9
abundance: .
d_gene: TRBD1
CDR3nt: TGTGCCAGCAGCTTCGGCCAGGGGGCGGCCGGGGAGCTGTTTTTT
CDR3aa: CASSFGQGAAGELFF

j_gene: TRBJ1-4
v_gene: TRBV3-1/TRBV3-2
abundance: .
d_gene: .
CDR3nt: TGTGCCAGCAGCCGGGGGGAAACTAATGAAAAACTGTTTTTT
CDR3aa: CASSRGETNEKLFF

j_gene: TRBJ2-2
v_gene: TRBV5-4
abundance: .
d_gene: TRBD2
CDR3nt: TGTGCCAGCAGCCCGGGCGGCCTAGCGGGGGGAGGAACCGGGGAGCTGTTTTTT
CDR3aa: CASSPGGLAGGGTGELFF

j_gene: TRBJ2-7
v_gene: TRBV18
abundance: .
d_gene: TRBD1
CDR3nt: TGTGCCAGCTCTCCCGGGACAGGGACCTACGAGCAGTACTTC
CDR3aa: CASSPGTGTYEQYF

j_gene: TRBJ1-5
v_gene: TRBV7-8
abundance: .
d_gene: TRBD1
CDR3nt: TGTGCCAGCAGCCCAAGGCGGGACAGGGTACTCAATCAGCCCCAGCATTTT
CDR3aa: CASSPRRDRVLNQPQHF

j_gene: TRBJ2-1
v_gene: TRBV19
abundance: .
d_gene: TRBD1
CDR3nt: TGTGCCAGTAGTATAGAGGCCCAGGGGGCAGGGTCTAATGAGCAGTTCTTC
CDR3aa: CASSIEAQGAGSNEQFF

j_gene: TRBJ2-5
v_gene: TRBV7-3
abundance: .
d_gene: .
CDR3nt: TGTGCCAGCAGCCCCTCCGGGGCCGGGGGCCAAGAGACCCAGTACTTC
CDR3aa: CASSPSGAGGQETQYF

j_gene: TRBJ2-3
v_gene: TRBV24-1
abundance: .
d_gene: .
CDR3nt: TGTGCCACCTCAGGGCGGGGACCGACGCGCACAGATACGCAGTATTTT
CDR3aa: CATSGRGPTRTDTQYF

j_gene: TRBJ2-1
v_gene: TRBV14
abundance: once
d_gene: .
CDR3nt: TGTGCCAGCAGCCACGGCCCTAGCGCCTCCTACAATGAGCAGTTCTTC
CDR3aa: CASSHGPSASYNEQFF

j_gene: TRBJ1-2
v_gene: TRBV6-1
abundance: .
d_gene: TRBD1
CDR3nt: TGTGCCAGCAGTGAGGCTGTACAGGGGGTTTCTTATGGCTACACCTTC
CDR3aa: CASSEAVQGVSYGYTF

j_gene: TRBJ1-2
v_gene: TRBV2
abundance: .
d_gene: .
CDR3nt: TGTGCCAGCAGAGACAGCCTTAACTATGGCTACACCTTC
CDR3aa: CASRDSLNYGYTF

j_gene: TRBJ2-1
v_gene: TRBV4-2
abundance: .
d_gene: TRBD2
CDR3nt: TGTGCCAGCAGCCAAGAAGTCCTAGCGGGGGACTACTACAAAGGGTACAATGAGCAGTTCTTC
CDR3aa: CASSQEVLAGDYYKGYNEQFF

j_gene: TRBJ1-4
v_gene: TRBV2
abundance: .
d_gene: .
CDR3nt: TGTGCCAGCAGTGCCCAAAACGCGGGACGGAACCTTTTT
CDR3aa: CASSAQNAGRNLF

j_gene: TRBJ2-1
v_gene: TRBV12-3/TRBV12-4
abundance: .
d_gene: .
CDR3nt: TGTGCCAGCAGTTTACGGAATGAGCAGTTCTTC
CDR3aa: CASSLRNEQFF

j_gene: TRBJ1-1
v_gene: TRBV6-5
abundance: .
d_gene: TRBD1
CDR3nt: TGTGCCAGCAGTTACGCGATGGTGACAGGGGACACTGAAGCTTTCTTT
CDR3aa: CASSYAMVTGDTEAFF

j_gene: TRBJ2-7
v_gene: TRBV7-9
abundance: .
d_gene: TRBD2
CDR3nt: TGTGCCAGCAGCCGTCTTGGAACTAGCGGGGGGGATCAGTCCTACGAGCAGTACTTC
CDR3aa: CASSRLGTSGGDQSYEQYF